The clone carrying this T cell receptor beta chain showed up many times. The data belong to a study of beta chain features in type 1 diabetes. One heparinised draw of blood, averaging around 100 mL, came from each donor. The entirety of the isolated RNA underwent reverse transcription, so expressed TCRB transcripts were sequenced. TCRdb's copy holds only in-frame clones and misses some; the assay was immunoSEQ multiplex PCR. The sample has 850,000 to 900,000 clones, roughly 16% seen once. The CDR3 totals 16 residues. The chain uses TRBV21-1 and TRBJ2-6; the table's D call, TRBD2, was not checked against the DNA. TRBV21-1 is flagged as a pseudogene. The sequence was obtained from a young woman in good health. The sample consisted of naive CD4+ T cells from blood. The CDR3 DNA sequence: TGTGCCAGCCAGCCAAGGGGAGGGCAAGGGGCCAACGTCCTGACTTTC. This encodes CASQPRGGQGANVLTF.